Presented here are 26 T cell receptor beta chains from one specimen sequenced in a study of cytomegalovirus exposure and HLA in healthy donors. The PCR contained 60 Vbeta and 13 Jbeta primers. Measured with immunoSEQ multiplex PCR; TCRdb has only the in-frame clones, and not every one. The data show some 150,000 clones, approximately 79% seen once. Sequenced: PBMCs. The receptor set was obtained from a male donor in good health and CMV-seronegative.

The chain recombines TRBV10-3 with TRBJ1-2; 7 bases fit TRBD1. Trimming took 4 bases from V and 4 from J; bases not matched to a gene: 9. Germline V gives CDR1 ENHRY, CDR2 SYGVKD. The CDR3 contains 15 residues. CDR3 nucleotide sequence: TGTGCCATCAGTGGGGAGGTAGGGGGCCTCTATGGCTACACCTTC. Residues: CAISGEVGGLYGYTF.

This chain joins TRBV6-4 and TRBJ2-3; D ambiguous. The CDR3 totals 13 residues. Germline values: CDR1 MRHNA, CDR2 SNTAGT. The V and J ends lost 3 bases and 0 bases respectively, with 4 bases between them. CDR3 amino acids: CASSERSTDTQYF. The CDR3 bases are TGTGCCAGCAGTGAGCGGAGCACAGATACGCAGTATTTT.

This chain joins TRBV9 and TRBJ1-3; weak D call: TRBD1 (6 bases). This CDR3 is built from 15 residues. Germline CDR1 and CDR2: SGDLS and YYNGEE. V was pared by 4 bases and J by 1 base, with 12 bases between. The CDR3 region has the DNA TGTGCCAGCAGCCCGACAGGTTATTCTGGAAACACCATATATTTT. Translated, it gives CASSPTGYSGNTIYF. Drawing the rest from reference TRBV9 and TRBJ1-3, the complete variable domain is DSGVTQTPKHLITATGQRVTLRCSPRSGDLSVYWYQQSLDQGLQFLIQYYNGEERAKGNILERFSAQQFPDLHSELNLSSLELGDSALYFCASSPTGYSGNTIYFGEGSWLTVV.

The CDR3 is CASSYSRWTGELFF. The CDR3 coding sequence is TGTGCCAGCAGTTACTCGCGGTGGACCGGGGAGCTGTTTTTT. This chain joins TRBV6-5 and TRBJ2-2, with no clear D. V lost 0 bases, J lost 5 bases, and 7 bases lay in between. The CDR3 extends over 14 amino acids. Germline-derived CDR1 and CDR2 are MNHEY and SVGAGI.

The rearrangement joins TRBV5-5 to TRBJ1-4; TRBD1 matches 8 bases. V gave up 4 bases and J gave up 7 bases; unmatched junction bases: 9. The CDR3 is made up of 15 amino acids. The germline gives CDR1 SGHKS, CDR2 YYEKEE (reference sequence). The CDR3 DNA sequence: TGTGCCAGCAGCAACCCAGGGGGCCAGGGTGAAAAACTGTTTTTT. This codes for CASSNPGGQGEKLFF.

The V and J genes are TRBV11-1 and TRBJ1-2, with 11 positions matching TRBD1. V dropped 5 bases and J dropped 2; count of bases not matched to a gene: 10. Germline-derived CDR1 and CDR2 are SGHAT and FQDESV (reference sequence). The CDR3 extends over 17 amino acids. Here the CDR3 reads CASSPDRGRLGNYGYTF. CDR3 sequence (DNA): TGTGCCAGCAGCCCGGACAGGGGGCGCTTAGGAAACTATGGCTACACCTTC.

This clone turned up a few times. The chain is built from TRBV11-3 and TRBJ1-3; D perhaps matches TRBD1 (6 bases). Germline values: CDR1 SGHNT, CDR2 YENEEA. The CDR3 consists of 15 residues. Deletions cut 7 bases from V and 3 bases from J, with 16 bases between. The CDR3 region is CASTPGGLFGNTIYF. As DNA, the CDR3 is TGTGCCAGCACCCCCGGGGGGCTCTTTGGAAACACCATATATTTT.

This chain links TRBV6-5 with TRBJ2-7, with D perhaps TRBD2 (5 bases). CDR1 is MNHEY and CDR2 is SVGAGI in the germline V gene. The CDR3 covers 15 residues. Trimming left V 8 bases short and J 3 bases short, with 20 bases between. CDR3: CASFGKGHSGYEQYF. The CDR3 DNA reads as TGTGCCAGCTTCGGGAAGGGTCACAGCGGCTACGAGCAGTACTTC.

This clone was seen only a few times. The chain uses TRBV5-6 and TRBJ2-5; TRBD2 might be the D (5 bases). Trimming took 0 bases from V and 9 from J, leaving 15 bases between them. The length of the CDR3 is 14 residues. Germline V CDR1 and CDR2: SGHDT, YYEEEE. CDR3 bases: TGTGCCAGCAGCTTGGGATCCCGGGGTCGGGCCCAGTACTTC. Protein sequence: CASSLGSRGRAQYF.

This clone appeared a few times. The chain is built from TRBV7-2 and TRBJ2-3; 8 bases align to TRBD2. The CDR3 covers 16 residues. V trimming: 1 base; J trimming: 3 bases; junction bases outside the gene matches: 6. The V gene's germline CDR1 is SGHTA and CDR2 FQGNSA. CDR3 coding DNA: TGTGCCAGCAGCTTAGGGGTAGCGGGAAAGACAGATACGCAGTATTTT. This encodes CASSLGVAGKTDTQYF. Supplemented by reference TRBV7-2 and TRBJ2-3, the full variable domain reads GAGVSQSPSNKVTEKGKDVELRCDPISGHTALYWYRQSLGQGLEFLIYFQGNSAPDKSGLPSDRFSAERTGGSVSTLTIQRTQQEDSAVYLCASSLGVAGKTDTQYFGPGTRLTVL.

V usage is TRBV7-2 and J usage is TRBJ1-4, with D possibly being TRBD1 (5 bases). From germline, CDR1 is SGHTA and CDR2 FQGNSA. V lost 2 bases and J lost 7, with 11 bases in between. The length of the CDR3 is 14 residues. The CDR3 region has the DNA TGTGCCAGCAGCTTAAGGCAGGGCGGTGAAAAACTGTTTTTT. It translates to CASSLRQGGEKLFF.

The rearrangement joins TRBV30 to TRBJ1-5, with 7 nucleotides matching TRBD1. Losses at the gene ends were 0 bases for V and 2 bases for J; bases not matched to a gene: 7. The CDR3 loop spans 16 amino acids. Germline values: CDR1 GTSNPN, CDR2 SVGIG (reference sequence). CDR3 nucleotide sequence: TGTGCCTGGAGTGTCCGACAGGGTACGGGCAATCAGCCCCAGCATTTT. Its protein is CAWSVRQGTGNQPQHF.

A single count supports this clone. The J gene is TRBJ2-3, the V gene TRBV6-5; 7 nucleotides align to TRBD1. The CDR3 runs 15 residues. From germline, CDR1 is MNHEY and CDR2 SVGAGI. V was pared by 0 bases and J by 9 bases, with 9 bases of the junction left unmatched. The CDR3 spells CASSYSGQPGSTQYF. As DNA, the CDR3 is TGTGCCAGCAGTTACTCGGGACAGCCGGGGAGCACGCAGTATTTT.

V is TRBV19 and J is TRBJ2-5; possible D gene TRBD2, 6 bases. Germline loops: CDR1 LNHDA, CDR2 SQIVND (reference sequence). V was clipped by 7 bases and J by 0 bases, with 12 bases between them. CDR3 length: 14 residues. The CDR3 DNA follows: TGTGCCAGTATGGGAGGCCAAAACCAAGAGACCCAGTACTTC. It yields the protein CASMGGQNQETQYF.

This clone was counted only a few times. The genes are TRBV11-1 and TRBJ1-6; a possible D gene is TRBD1 (5 bases). Looked up from germline, CDR1 is SGHAT and CDR2 is FQDESV (reference sequence). The V end was cut by 5 bases, the J end by 8 bases, with 10 bases between. There are 13 residues in the CDR3. CDR3 region: CASSLEGYSPLHF. The CDR3, as DNA: TGTGCCAGCAGCCTAGAGGGGTATTCACCCCTCCACTTT.

The chain joins TRBV7-9 to TRBJ2-3; D is perhaps TRBD2 (7 bases). The CDR3 is made up of 16 amino acids. Germline loops: CDR1 SEHNR, CDR2 FQNEAQ (reference sequence). V was pared by 2 bases and J by 0 bases, with 12 bases between. The CDR3 nucleotides read TGTGCCAGCAGCTTAACCGGGGGGCCTAGCACAGATACGCAGTATTTT. Translated, it gives CASSLTGGPSTDTQYF.

This chain links TRBV7-9 with TRBJ1-4, with unresolved D. The CDR3 is 14 residues long. CDR1 is SEHNR and CDR2 is FQNEAQ in the germline V gene (reference sequence). V lost 2 bases and J 3 bases, leaving 7 bases between the germline ends. CDR3 nucleotide sequence: TGTGCCAGCAGCTTAATGTCGGCTAATGAAAAACTGTTTTTT. Its protein is CASSLMSANEKLFF.

In this sample, this clone turned up once. The chain joins TRBV23-1 to TRBJ2-2; 11 bases match TRBD2. TRBV23-1 is an ORF; its function is uncertain. The V segment lost 4 bases and the J segment 7 bases; nucleotides outside the gene matches: 11. The CDR3 sequence is 17 residues long. CDR3 in amino acids: CASSPWNSGRASGELFF. The CDR3 DNA sequence: TGCGCCAGCAGTCCATGGAATAGCGGGAGGGCCAGCGGGGAGCTGTTTTTT.

V and J are TRBV15 and TRBJ2-7; D is unclear. CDR1 LNHNV and CDR2 YYDKDF come from the germline V gene (reference sequence). Trimming removed 1 base from V and 0 bases from J, with 10 bases in between. The CDR3 runs 15 residues. In nucleotides, the CDR3 is TGTGCCACCAGCAGAGCTGCCCCGAGCTCCTACGAGCAGTACTTC. Translating gives CATSRAAPSSYEQYF.

The chain couples TRBV20-1 to TRBJ2-7; D may be TRBD2 (6 bases). In germline, CDR1 is DFQATT, CDR2 SNEGSKA (reference sequence). The CDR3 totals 11 residues. CDR3 nucleotides: TGCAGCCTCTATGGAGGGAACGAGCAGTACTTC. Translation: CSLYGGNEQYF.

The rearrangement links TRBV27 to TRBJ1-2, with D possibly TRBD1 on 5 matching bases. The V gene's germline CDR1 is MNHEY and CDR2 SMNVEV (reference sequence). Trimming stripped 6 bases from V and 8 bases from J, with 31 bases between. The CDR3 loop spans 18 amino acids. CDR3 protein: CASRKILGTAFSEGGYTF. The CDR3, as DNA: TGTGCCAGCAGGAAAATCCTTGGGACGGCGTTTTCGGAGGGAGGCTACACCTTC.

This chain connects TRBV9 to TRBJ2-7; D not resolved. With 3 bases removed from V and 3 bases from J, the gap between germline ends came to 7 bases. CDR1 SGDLS and CDR2 YYNGEE come from the germline V gene. The CDR3 loop spans 12 amino acids. CDR3 amino acids: CASSASDYEQYF. The CDR3 DNA reads TGTGCCAGCAGCGCGAGCGACTACGAGCAGTACTTC.

V usage is TRBV6-5 and J usage is TRBJ1-3, with D uncertain. Germline loops: CDR1 MNHEY, CDR2 SVGAGI. Trimming took off 0 bases at V and 0 bases at J, with 6 bases between the two ends. The CDR3 has 15 amino acids. In DNA form, the CDR3 reads TGTGCCAGCAGTTACTCGGCAAGCTCTGGAAACACCATATATTTT. It translates to CASSYSASSGNTIYF.

CDR3 DNA: TGTGCCAGCAGCCGCCAAGCGGGGCAAAACTATGGCTACACCTTC. It encodes CASSRQAGQNYGYTF. The chain combines TRBV27 with TRBJ1-2; possibly TRBD1 for D (5 bases). V lost 6 bases and J 2 bases, leaving 16 bases between the germline ends. There are 15 residues in the CDR3. Looked up from germline, CDR1 is MNHEY and CDR2 is SMNVEV (reference sequence).

The rearrangement links TRBV27 to TRBJ2-3; 15 bases agree with TRBD2. CDR1 is MNHEY, CDR2 SMNVEV, per germline (reference sequence). CDR3 length equals 19 residues. Unmatched junction bases numbered 14, after V lost 5 bases and J lost 5 bases. In nucleotides, the CDR3 is TGTGCCAGCAGTCCAGCTTCCGGGACTAGCGGGGGGAGGGGAGATACGCAGTATTTT. Protein sequence: CASSPASGTSGGRGDTQYF.

J is TRBJ1-1 and V is TRBV18; D gene uncertain. The V gene's germline CDR1 is KGHSH and CDR2 LQKENI. The ends were cut back, 3 bases at V and 8 bases at J, with 19 bases in the middle. The CDR3 covers 15 residues. The CDR3: CASSPTRGIAVEAFF. As DNA, the CDR3 is TGTGCCAGCTCACCGACTCGAGGGATCGCTGTGGAAGCTTTCTTT.